Listed here are 6 T cell receptor beta chains from one sample, sequenced in a study of shared clonotypes between healthy human individuals. Libraries were prepared by immunoSEQ multiplex PCR; TCRdb keeps only in-frame clonotypes and omits some of them. The sample holds roughly 2 million clones, about 94% seen once. What was sequenced was naive CD4+ T cells sorted from blood. Noted subset: CD45RA+ positively selected. The source is a man between 18 and 35 years old in good health.

V is TRBV28 and J is TRBJ1-4; D not certain. CDR3 length: 14 residues. In germline, CDR1 is MDHEN, CDR2 SYDVKM. The V gene lost 8 bases and the J gene lost 8 bases, with 18 bases spanning the gap. The CDR3 nucleotides read TGTGCCAGCTATAGACGAACCAGAAACGAAAAACTGTTTTTT. Protein: CASYRRTRNEKLFF.

The chain joins TRBV7-6 to TRBJ2-5; no reliable D call. CDR3 length: 15 amino acids. V lost 5 bases to trimming and J lost 0 bases, with 13 bases between them. Germline V gene data show CDR1 as SGHVS and CDR2 as FNYEAQ. CDR3 sequence: CASSPTGQYQETQYF. The CDR3 nucleotides read TGTGCCAGCAGCCCGACGGGCCAGTACCAAGAGACCCAGTACTTC.

The chain uses TRBV21-1 and TRBJ2-4; TRBD1 is the table's D call, not checked against the DNA. TRBV21-1 is given as a pseudogene. The CDR3 has 14 amino acids. CDR3 sequence reads: CASSHSGAKNIQYF. In DNA, the CDR3 is TGTGCCAGCAGCCACTCAGGGGCCAAAAACATTCAGTACTTC.

The chain uses TRBV9 and TRBJ2-5, with D uncertain. There are 16 residues in the CDR3. The V gene's germline CDR1 is SGDLS and CDR2 YYNGEE. The germline V and J ends were trimmed by 1 base and 5 bases, with 18 bases remaining between them. The CDR3 loop is CASSVRAGGVGETQYF. CDR3 DNA sequence: TGTGCCAGCAGCGTACGAGCAGGTGGGGTTGGGGAGACCCAGTACTTC. The entire variable domain, with the rest obtained from reference TRBV9 and TRBJ2-5, is as follows: DSGVTQTPKHLITATGQRVTLRCSPRSGDLSVYWYQQSLDQGLQFLIQYYNGEERAKGNILERFSAQQFPDLHSELNLSSLELGDSALYFCASSVRAGGVGETQYFGPGTRLLVL.

This clone was observed a few times. V usage is TRBV30 and J usage is TRBJ2-2; the D gene is possibly TRBD1 (5 bases). Per the germline V gene, CDR1 is GTSNPN and CDR2 is SVGIG (reference sequence). CDR3 length: 12 residues. V lost 1 base, J lost 7 bases, and 7 bases lay in between. CDR3: CAWSGGHGELFF. CDR3 coding DNA: TGTGCCTGGAGTGGGGGCCACGGGGAGCTGTTTTTT.

This rearrangement joins TRBV28 to TRBJ1-2; D gene unclear. V lost 5 bases to trimming and J lost 7 bases, with 8 bases between them. Germline V CDR1 and CDR2: MDHEN, SYDVKM. The CDR3 runs to 11 residues. CDR3 in DNA: TGTGCCAGCAGTCTTAATTTTGGCTACACCTTC. This translates into CASSLNFGYTF.